Here is one T cell receptor beta chain with its context. It lacks a known antigen. Base-call qualities are not available, and no considerably larger clone is one nucleotide away. Library construction relied on the immunoSEQ multiplex PCR assay. For most patients, genomic DNA was subjected to high-throughput TCR-beta CDR3 sequencing by Adaptive Biotechnologies. Per the original workflow: TCR sequencing data were retrieved from Adaptive's ImmunoSEQ software for 15 to 20 patients, whereas three other patients were processed with MiXCR and VDJtools. CDR3 nucleotide sequences shared between donor and recipient were removed because their origin could not be assigned. At least 2-fold expansion over unstimulated cells and a minimum CFSE-low frequency of 0.002% (template counts) or 0.001% (read counts) were required for clones to be classified as alloreactive. Mappable clones were those detected in sequenced pre-transplant spleen, lymph node, or MLR CFSE-low populations of the donor or recipient. The cumulative frequency of alloreactive clones was calculated as a percentage of all sequences, weighted by copy number. Drawn from immuneACCESS, this table holds only the in-frame rearrangements with V and J called that TCRdb kept. Clones are partly lost; checked studies trace under half to an unresolved V gene and leave the rest unexplained. V and J calls plus clone size are reproduced from that table; the DNA served to infer D and trimming. This sample holds about 15,000 clones; roughly 80% were observed only once. The ten most abundant clones make up roughly 8% of the sample.

Dithiothreitol, EDTA incubations and collagenase D digestion were used to isolate intraepithelial and lamina propria lymphocytes from graft specimens. Bulk TCR-beta sequencing was performed on serial intestinal graft biopsy specimens collected as late as 600 days after transplant. From a lookup of the germline V gene, CDR1 and CDR2 are SGHTA and FQGNSA. The CDR3 contains 14 residues, cysteine and phenylalanine counted. Only the CDR3 DNA stays, 42 bases, in frame from base 1. The junction carries 11 bases between V and J, which are trimmed by 1 base and 4 bases respectively. This sample stems from a study of graft-versus-host responses after intestinal transplantation (dated by TCRdb to about 2021). Broadly, across the study: The transplants that recipients received were multivisceral, liver-intestinal, or isolated intestinal. Anti-thymocyte globulin induction was given to all recipients, followed by maintenance tacrolimus and steroids for 2 to 4 years. After intestinal transplantation, graft-versus-host and host-versus-graft alloreactive T cell clones in the graft, circulation and bone marrow were tracked using bulk TCR-beta CDR3 sequencing. To identify alloreactive clones, pre-transplant mixed lymphocyte reaction products were sequenced and then compared with unstimulated pre-transplant donor and recipient T cells. The cohort enrolled about two dozen intestinal transplant recipients, one of whom was a retransplant, and 3 patients without pretransplant specimens were excluded. A peak of at least 4% donor T cells among recipient peripheral blood mononuclear cells was the definition used for donor T cell macrochimerism. Samples from a few later patients were sequenced in-house on an Illumina MiSeq with MiXCR processing rather than by the commercial service.

Overall results and qualifications from the work: In patients with donor T cell macrochimerism, the allografts had high GvH to HvG T cell clonal ratios. Conclusions were limited by the relatively low number and heterogeneity of intestinal transplant patients. Early after transplant, peak levels of circulating GvH clones were associated with declines in HvG clones. GvH clones were found in recipient bone marrow, and some of the GvH clones appeared earlier in ileal mucosa or blood, which is consistent with an intestinal mucosal origin.

This TCR was recovered from a human patient who received an intestinal transplant, so some T cells may come from the graft donor. The V gene is TRBV7-2 and the J gene is TRBJ2-7; the D gene is unclear. The sequencing here drew on ileum tissue, taken about 460 days after intestinal transplant. Here is the DNA: TGTGCCAGCAGCTTAGTGGCCACACTTTACGAGCAGTACTTC. This is translated as CASSLVATLYEQYF.